The clone carrying this T cell receptor beta chain was detected a few times. The study ran its PCR with 60 Vbeta and 13 Jbeta primers. The data were produced by immunoSEQ multiplex PCR, yet TCRdb's version contains in-frame clones alone and is incomplete. The sample consists of approximately 160,000 clones, around 85% of them appearing once. The data belong to a study of cytomegalovirus exposure and HLA in healthy donors. V gave up 6 bases and J gave up 2 bases, with 13 bases separating them. The CDR3 covers 15 residues. Germline V CDR1 and CDR2: MNHEY, SVGAGI. The material sequenced was PBMCs. The TCR was taken from a man in his forties or fifties in good health and CMV-seropositive. This chain links TRBV6-5 with TRBJ2-2; D not certain. CDR3 amino acids: CASRYRVRNTGELFF. The CDR3 nucleotides are TGTGCCAGCAGATACCGGGTCCGAAACACCGGGGAGCTGTTTTTT.